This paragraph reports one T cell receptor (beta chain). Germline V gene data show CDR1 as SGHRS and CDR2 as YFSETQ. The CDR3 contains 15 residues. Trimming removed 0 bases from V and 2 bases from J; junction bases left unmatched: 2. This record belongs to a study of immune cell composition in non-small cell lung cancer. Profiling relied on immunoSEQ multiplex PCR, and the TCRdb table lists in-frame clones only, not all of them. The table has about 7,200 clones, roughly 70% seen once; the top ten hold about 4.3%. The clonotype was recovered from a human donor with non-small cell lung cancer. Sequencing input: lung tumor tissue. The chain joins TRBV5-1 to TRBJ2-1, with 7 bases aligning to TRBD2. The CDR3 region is CASSLGGTTYNEQFF. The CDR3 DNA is TGCGCCAGCAGCTTGGGAGGGACTACCTACAATGAGCAGTTCTTC.